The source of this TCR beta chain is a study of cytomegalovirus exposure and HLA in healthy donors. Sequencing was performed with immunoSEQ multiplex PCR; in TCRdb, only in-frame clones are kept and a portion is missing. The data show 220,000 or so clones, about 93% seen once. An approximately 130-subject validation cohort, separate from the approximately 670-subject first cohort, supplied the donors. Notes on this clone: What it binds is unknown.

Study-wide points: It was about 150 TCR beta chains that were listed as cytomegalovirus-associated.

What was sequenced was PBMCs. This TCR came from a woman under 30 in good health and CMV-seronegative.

The CDR3 nucleotides are TGTGCCAGCAGCTCAACCGAACCGGGGGGCTACACCTTC. It specifies CASSSTEPGGYTF. The V call is TRBV9, the J call TRBJ1-2, with D hard to call. Deletions cut 4 bases from V and 8 bases from J, with 15 bases between. Germline V gives CDR1 SGDLS, CDR2 YYNGEE. The CDR3 has 13 residues.